The subject of this entry is one T cell receptor (beta chain). Its antigen is unknown. No quality values exist for individual bases; no much larger clone is one base distant. The immunoSEQ Assay was used to immunosequence TCRbeta CDR3 regions from genomic DNA. Before high-throughput sequencing, the genomic DNA was amplified using bias-controlled multiplex PCR. The study's own analysis went as follows. To quantify the absolute abundance of each unique TCRbeta CDR3 region, the sequences were collapsed and filtered. Clonality, defined as 1 minus Pielou's evenness, was calculated using only productive rearrangements. A previously published method was used to identify clones with significantly greater frequencies in on-treatment samples than in baseline samples. TCRdb provides this immuneACCESS table in a form limited to in-frame rearrangements. Some clones are lacking; in checked studies, under half of them reflect an unresolved V gene, and why the rest are absent is not known. That table gives V, J and clone size, and the DNA gave D and trimming. Recorded for this sample are over 8,500 clones; roughly 63% of them occurred a single time. The ten top clones hold around two fifths of the sample.

This sample was taken from a study of sequential checkpoint blockade in melanoma (dated by TCRdb to about 2019). In terms of the full investigation: In a 1:1 randomization, patients received either first-line nivolumab then ipilimumab (arm A) or ipilimumab then nivolumab (arm B). Both trial sequences were followed by maintenance nivolumab. Study-wide conclusions, independent of this receptor: Larger, independent patient cohorts are needed to validate the response-prediction model that combines TCR metrics and mutation burden.

V is pruned by 7 bases and J by 0 bases, leaving 17 bases of the junction without a gene match. Counted from cysteine to phenylalanine, this CDR3 has 18 amino acids. Of all the DNA, just the CDR3 is kept, 54 bases in frame from base 1. Via the germline V gene, CDR1 is SGHDT and CDR2 YYEEEE. Explained via the paper, the treatment or condition label denotes: randomized to nivolumab then ipilimumab (arm A) or the reverse (arm B). None of the trial patients had been given prior DNA-damaging chemotherapy. Live CD3+CD8+ cells negative for CD19 and CD56 were sorted from thawed PBMCs on a FACS Aria II flow cytometer. The samples were obtained from melanoma patients enrolled in CheckMate 064, an open-label, randomized phase II trial testing sequential checkpoint blockade. Peripheral blood mononuclear cells were obtained through leukapheresis, purified using Ficoll-Paque, and frozen in human serum containing approximately 10% DMSO. Right after sorting, the blood CD3+CD8+ cells were verified to be >98% pure, and DNA extraction followed.

The V gene is TRBV5-6 and the J gene is TRBJ1-1, with 8 bases aligning to TRBD1. Specimen: CD8+ T cells sorted from blood (inferred from file names), collected from a patient given nivolumab and ipilimumab in sequence. The sequence was collected from a human donor with melanoma. The nucleotide sequence is given as TGTGCCAGCCGCTCGAGGGCAGGGGGCGTGTTGATGAACACTGAAGCTTTCTTT. Translation gives CASRSRAGGVLMNTEAFF.